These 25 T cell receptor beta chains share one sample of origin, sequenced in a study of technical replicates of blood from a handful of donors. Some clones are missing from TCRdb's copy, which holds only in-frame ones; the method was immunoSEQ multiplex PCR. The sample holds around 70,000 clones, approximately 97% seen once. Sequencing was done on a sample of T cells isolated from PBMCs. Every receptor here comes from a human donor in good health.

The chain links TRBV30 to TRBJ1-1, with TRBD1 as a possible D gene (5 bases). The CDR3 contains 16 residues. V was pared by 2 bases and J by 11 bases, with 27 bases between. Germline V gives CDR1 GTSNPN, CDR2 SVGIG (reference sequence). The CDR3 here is CAWSSFGGEGFGGAFF. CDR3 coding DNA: TGTGCCTGGAGTTCTTTCGGAGGGGAAGGATTCGGCGGGGCTTTCTTT.

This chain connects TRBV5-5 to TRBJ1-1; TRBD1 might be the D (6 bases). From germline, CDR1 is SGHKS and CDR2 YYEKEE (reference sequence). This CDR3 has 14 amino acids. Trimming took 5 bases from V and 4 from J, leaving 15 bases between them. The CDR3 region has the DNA TGTGCCAGCAGTTGGGACACCGTTTTCACTGAAGCTTTCTTT. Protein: CASSWDTVFTEAFF. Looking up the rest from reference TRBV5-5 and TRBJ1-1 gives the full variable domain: DAGVTQSPTHLIKTRGQQVTLRCSPISGHKSVSWYQQVLGQGPQFIFQYYEKEERGRGNFPDRFSARQFPNYSSELNVNALLLGDSALYLCASSWDTVFTEAFFGQGTRLTVV.

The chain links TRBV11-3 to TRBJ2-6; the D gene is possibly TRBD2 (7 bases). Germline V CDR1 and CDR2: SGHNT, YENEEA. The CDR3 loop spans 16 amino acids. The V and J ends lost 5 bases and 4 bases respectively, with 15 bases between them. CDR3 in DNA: TGTGCCAGCAGCCCTTCGGGGGGCGCGGGGGCCAACGTCCTGACTTTC. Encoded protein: CASSPSGGAGANVLTF.

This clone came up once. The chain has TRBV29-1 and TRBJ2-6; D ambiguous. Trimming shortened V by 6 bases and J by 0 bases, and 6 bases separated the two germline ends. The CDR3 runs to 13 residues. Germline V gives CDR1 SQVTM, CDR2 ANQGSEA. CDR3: CSVASSGANVLTF. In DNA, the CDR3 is TGCAGCGTAGCTTCCTCTGGGGCCAACGTCCTGACTTTC.

Here the CDR3 DNA reads TGTGCCAGCAGCTTAGCGGGGACAGGCCGTTGGACCTACGAGCAGTACTTC. It specifies CASSLAGTGRWTYEQYF. The rearrangement links TRBV7-9 to TRBJ2-7; TRBD1 matches at 8 bases. J gave up 2 bases and V 0 bases, and 9 bases lay outside the gene matches. Germline CDR1 reads SEHNR; CDR2 reads FQNEAQ (reference sequence). CDR3 length: 17 residues.

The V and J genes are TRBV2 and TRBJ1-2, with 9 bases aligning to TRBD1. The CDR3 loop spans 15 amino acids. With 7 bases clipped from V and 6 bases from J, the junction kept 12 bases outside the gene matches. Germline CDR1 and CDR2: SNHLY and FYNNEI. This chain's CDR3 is CASTGGTGSIHGYTF. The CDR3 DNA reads TGTGCCAGCACCGGTGGGACAGGGTCCATTCATGGCTACACCTTC.

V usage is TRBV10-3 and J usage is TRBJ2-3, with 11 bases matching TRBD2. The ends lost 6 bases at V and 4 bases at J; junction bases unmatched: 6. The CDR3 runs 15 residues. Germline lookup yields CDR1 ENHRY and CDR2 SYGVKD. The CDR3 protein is CAIRPTSGSSDTQYF. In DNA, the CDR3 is TGTGCCATCAGACCAACTAGCGGGAGTTCAGATACGCAGTATTTT.

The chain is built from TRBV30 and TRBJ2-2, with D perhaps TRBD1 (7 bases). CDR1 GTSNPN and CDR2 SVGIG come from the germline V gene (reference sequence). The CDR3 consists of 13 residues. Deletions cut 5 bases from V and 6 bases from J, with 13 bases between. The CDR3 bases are TGTGCCTGGCACTTCAGGGGGGCCGGGGAGCTGTTTTTT. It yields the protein CAWHFRGAGELFF.

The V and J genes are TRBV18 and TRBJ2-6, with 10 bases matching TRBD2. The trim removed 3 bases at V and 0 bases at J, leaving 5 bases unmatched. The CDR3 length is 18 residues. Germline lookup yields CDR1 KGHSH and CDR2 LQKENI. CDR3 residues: CASSPLLAGRSGANVLTF. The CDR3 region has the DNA TGTGCCAGCTCACCCTTACTAGCGGGACGCTCTGGGGCCAACGTCCTGACTTTC.

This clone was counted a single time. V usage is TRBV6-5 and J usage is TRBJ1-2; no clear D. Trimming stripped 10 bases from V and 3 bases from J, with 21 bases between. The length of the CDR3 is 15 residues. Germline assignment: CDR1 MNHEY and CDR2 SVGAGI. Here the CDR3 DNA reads TGTGCCACTCTTAAAACAACCCCGGAGTACTATGGCTACACCTTC. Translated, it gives CATLKTTPEYYGYTF.

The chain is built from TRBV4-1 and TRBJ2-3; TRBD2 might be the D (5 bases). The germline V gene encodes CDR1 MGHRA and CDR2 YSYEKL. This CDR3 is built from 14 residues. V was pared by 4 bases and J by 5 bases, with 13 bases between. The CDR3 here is CASSLGGSGDTQYF. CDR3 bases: TGCGCCAGCAGCCTAGGCGGGTCGGGAGATACGCAGTATTTT.

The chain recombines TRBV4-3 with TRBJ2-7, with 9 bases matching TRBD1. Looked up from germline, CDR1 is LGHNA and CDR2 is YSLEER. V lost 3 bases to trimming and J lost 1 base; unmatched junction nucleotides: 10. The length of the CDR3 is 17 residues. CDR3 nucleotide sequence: TGCGCCAGCAGCCATGGACAGGGGATAGGGGATTCCTACGAGCAGTACTTC. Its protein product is CASSHGQGIGDSYEQYF.

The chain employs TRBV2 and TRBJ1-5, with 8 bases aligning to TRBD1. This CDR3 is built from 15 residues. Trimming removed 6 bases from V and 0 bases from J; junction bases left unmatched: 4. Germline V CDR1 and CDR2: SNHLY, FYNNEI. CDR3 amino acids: CASRLQGVSNQPQHF. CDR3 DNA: TGTGCCAGCAGACTACAGGGGGTTAGCAATCAGCCCCAGCATTTT.

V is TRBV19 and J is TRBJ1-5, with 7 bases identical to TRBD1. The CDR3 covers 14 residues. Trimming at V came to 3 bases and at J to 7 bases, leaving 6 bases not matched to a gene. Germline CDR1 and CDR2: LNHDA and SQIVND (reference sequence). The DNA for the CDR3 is TGTGCCAGTAGTATCGACAGGGATTTACAGCCCCAGCATTTT. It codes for CASSIDRDLQPQHF.

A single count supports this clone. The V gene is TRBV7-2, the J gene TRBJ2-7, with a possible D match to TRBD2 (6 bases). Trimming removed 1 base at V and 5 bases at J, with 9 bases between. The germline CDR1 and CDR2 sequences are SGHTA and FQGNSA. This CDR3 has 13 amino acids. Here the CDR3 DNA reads TGTGCCAGCAGCTTAGGCGGGACCCACGAGCAGTACTTC. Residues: CASSLGGTHEQYF.

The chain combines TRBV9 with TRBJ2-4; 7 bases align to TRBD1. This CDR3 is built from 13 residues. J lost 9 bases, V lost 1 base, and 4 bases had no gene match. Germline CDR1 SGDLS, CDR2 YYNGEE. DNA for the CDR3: TGTGCCAGCAGCGTAACGACAGGGCCCATTCAGTACTTC. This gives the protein CASSVTTGPIQYF.

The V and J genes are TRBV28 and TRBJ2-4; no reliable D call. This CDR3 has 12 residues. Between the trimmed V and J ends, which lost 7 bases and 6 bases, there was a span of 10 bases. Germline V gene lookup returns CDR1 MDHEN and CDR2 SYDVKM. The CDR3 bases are TGTGCCAGCACGGGTGTAGGAAACATTCAGTACTTC. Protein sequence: CASTGVGNIQYF.

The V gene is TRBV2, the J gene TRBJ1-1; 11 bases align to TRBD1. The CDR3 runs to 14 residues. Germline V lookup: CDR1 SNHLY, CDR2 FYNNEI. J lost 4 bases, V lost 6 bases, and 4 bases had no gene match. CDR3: CASRGDRGGTEAFF. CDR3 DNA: TGTGCCAGCAGAGGGGACAGGGGGGGCACTGAAGCTTTCTTT.

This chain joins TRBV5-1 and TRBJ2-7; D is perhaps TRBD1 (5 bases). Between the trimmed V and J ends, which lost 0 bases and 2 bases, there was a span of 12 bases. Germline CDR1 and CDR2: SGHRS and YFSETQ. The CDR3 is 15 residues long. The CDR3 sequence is CASSLASGQPYEQYF. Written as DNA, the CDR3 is TGCGCCAGCAGCTTGGCCTCAGGGCAGCCCTACGAGCAGTACTTC.

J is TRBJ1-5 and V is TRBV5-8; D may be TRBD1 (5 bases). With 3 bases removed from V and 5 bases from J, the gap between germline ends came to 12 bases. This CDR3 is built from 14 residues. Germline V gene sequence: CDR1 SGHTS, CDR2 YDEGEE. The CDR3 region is CASSSGHTYQPQHF. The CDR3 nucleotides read TGTGCCAGCAGCTCTGGACACACTTATCAGCCCCAGCATTTT.

For the CDR3, the DNA is TGTGCCAGCAGCTTAGGTATCGGTCGCGGGAACACTGAAGCTTTCTTT. Amino acids: CASSLGIGRGNTEAFF. The chain joins TRBV7-2 to TRBJ1-1; D unclear. Germline-derived CDR1 and CDR2 are SGHTA and FQGNSA. V shed 1 base and J shed 1 base, with 13 bases lying between them. The CDR3 loop spans 16 amino acids.

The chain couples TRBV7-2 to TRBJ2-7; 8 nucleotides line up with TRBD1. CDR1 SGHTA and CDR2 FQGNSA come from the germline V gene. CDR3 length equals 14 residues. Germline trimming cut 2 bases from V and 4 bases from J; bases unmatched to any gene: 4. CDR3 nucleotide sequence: TGTGCCAGCAGCTTACAGGGGGCAACGTACGAGCAGTACTTC. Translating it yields CASSLQGATYEQYF.

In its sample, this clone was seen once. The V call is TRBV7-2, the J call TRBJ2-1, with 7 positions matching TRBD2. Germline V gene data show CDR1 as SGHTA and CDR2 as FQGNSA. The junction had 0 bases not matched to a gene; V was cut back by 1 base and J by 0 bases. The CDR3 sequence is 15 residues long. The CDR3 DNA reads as TGTGCCAGCAGCTTAGTAGCGGGCTCCTACAATGAGCAGTTCTTC. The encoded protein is CASSLVAGSYNEQFF.

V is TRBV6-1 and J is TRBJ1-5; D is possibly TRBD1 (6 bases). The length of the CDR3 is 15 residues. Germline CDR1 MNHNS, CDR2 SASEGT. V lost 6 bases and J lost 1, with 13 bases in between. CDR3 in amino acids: CASRLDRWSNQPQHF. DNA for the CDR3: TGTGCCAGCAGACTAGACAGGTGGAGCAATCAGCCCCAGCATTTT.

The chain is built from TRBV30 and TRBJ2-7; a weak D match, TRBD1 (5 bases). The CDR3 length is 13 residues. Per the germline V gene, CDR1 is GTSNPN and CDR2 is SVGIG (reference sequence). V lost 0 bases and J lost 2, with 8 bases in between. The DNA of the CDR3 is TGTGCCTGGAGTGTATCAGGGACCTACGAGCAGTACTTC. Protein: CAWSVSGTYEQYF.